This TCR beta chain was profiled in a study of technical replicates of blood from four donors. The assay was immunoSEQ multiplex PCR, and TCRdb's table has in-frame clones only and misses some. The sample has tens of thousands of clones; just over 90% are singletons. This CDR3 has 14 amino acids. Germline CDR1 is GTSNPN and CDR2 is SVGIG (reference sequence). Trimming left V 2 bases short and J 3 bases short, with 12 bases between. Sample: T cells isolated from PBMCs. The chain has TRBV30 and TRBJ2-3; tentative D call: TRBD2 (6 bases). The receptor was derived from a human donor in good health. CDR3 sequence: CAWSRGGGTDTQYF. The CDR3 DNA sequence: TGTGCCTGGAGTAGGGGAGGTGGGACAGATACGCAGTATTTT.